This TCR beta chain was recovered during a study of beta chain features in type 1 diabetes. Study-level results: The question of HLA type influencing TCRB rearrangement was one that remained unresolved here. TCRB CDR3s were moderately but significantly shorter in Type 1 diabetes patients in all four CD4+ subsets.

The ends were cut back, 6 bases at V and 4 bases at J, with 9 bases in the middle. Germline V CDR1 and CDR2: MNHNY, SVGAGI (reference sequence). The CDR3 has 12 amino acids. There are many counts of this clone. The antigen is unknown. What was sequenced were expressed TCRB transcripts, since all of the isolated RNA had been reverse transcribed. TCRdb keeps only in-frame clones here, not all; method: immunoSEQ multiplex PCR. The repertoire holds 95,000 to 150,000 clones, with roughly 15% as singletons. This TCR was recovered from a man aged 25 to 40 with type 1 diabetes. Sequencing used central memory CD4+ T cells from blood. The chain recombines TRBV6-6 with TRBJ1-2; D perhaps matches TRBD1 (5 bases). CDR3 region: CASSLGGYGYTF. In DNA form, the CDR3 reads TGTGCCAGCAGCCTGGGGGGCTATGGCTACACCTTC.